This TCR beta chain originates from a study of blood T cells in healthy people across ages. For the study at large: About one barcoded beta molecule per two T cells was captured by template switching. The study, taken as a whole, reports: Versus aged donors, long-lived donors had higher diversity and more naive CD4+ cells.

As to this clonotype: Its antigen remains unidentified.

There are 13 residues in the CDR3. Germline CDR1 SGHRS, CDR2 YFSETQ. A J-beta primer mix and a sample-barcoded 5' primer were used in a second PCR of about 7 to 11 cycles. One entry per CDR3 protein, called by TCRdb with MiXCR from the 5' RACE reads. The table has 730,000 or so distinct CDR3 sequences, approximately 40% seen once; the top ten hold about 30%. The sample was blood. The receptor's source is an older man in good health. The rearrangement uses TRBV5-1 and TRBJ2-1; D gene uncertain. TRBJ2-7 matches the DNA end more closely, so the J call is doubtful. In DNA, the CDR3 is TGCGCCAGCAGGGAGAGCTCCTACAATGAGCAGTACTTC. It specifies CASRESSYNEQYF.